This record looks at one T cell receptor (beta chain) sequence and its context. No antigen is known for it. The PCR contained 60 Vbeta and 13 Jbeta primers. TCRdb's copy holds only in-frame clones and misses some; the assay was immunoSEQ multiplex PCR. The data hold roughly 200,000 clones, with over 70% observed a single time. This sample is part of a study of cytomegalovirus exposure and HLA in healthy donors. General study results and limits: The study dropped some indistinguishable V segments, TRBV6-2 and TRBV6-3 among them. On later analysis, the bulk of CMV-associated TCR beta chains appeared to be HLA-restricted. Three CMV-associated chains proved CMV antigen-specific in vitro.

CDR1 is MNHEY and CDR2 is SVGAGI in the germline V gene. The V and J ends lost 7 bases and 3 bases, in that order; junction bases with no gene match: 9. This CDR3 comprises 15 residues. The rearrangement joins TRBV6-5 to TRBJ1-2; 9 bases are a match to TRBD1. The sample comprised PBMCs. This clonotype originated in a male donor in good health and CMV-seronegative. The CDR3, as DNA: TGTGCCAGCAAGAGGGACAGGGACGCGCACTATGGCTACACCTTC. Its protein is CASKRDRDAHYGYTF.